The source of this T cell receptor beta chain is a study of blood T cell repertoires in COVID-19. Germline V gene data show CDR1 as MNHEY and CDR2 as SVGAGI. This CDR3 comprises 15 residues. V shed 7 bases and J shed 1 base, with 16 bases lying between them. Here immunoSEQ multiplex PCR was the method, and the copy in TCRdb shows in-frame clones only, minus some. The sample consists of around 190,000 clones, 80% of them appearing once. The sequenced material came from peripheral blood. The chain carries TRBV6-5 and TRBJ1-1; D may be TRBD1 (6 bases). This clonotype was sampled from a man in his 70s with active or convalescent COVID-19. This CDR3 is CASNPLTGPNTEAFF. DNA of the CDR3: TGTGCCAGCAACCCCCTAACAGGGCCGAACACTGAAGCTTTCTTT.